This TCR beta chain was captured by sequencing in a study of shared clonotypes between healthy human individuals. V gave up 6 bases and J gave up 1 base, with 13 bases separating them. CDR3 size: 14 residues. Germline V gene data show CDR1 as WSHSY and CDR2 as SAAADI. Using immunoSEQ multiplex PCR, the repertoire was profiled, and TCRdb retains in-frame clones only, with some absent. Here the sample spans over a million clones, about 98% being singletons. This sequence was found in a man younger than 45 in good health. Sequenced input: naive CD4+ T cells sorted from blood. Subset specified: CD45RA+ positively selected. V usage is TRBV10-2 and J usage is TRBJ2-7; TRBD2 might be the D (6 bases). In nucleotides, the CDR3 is TGCGCCAGCAGAAAAGTAGCGGATTCCTACGAGCAGTACTTC. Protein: CASRKVADSYEQYF.